Below are 16 T cell receptor beta chains sequenced from a single sample in a study of blood T cells in healthy people across ages. Alongside a J-beta primer mix, a sample-barcoded 5' primer served in a second PCR lasting roughly 6 to 12 cycles. One entry per CDR3 protein results from TCRdb running MiXCR on the 5' RACE reads. Of approximately 960,000 distinct CDR3 sequences listed, approximately 32% were seen once; the top ten hold roughly a tenth. The same data also went into a second study, on T cells of mothers and their children.

Input material: blood. These TCRs come from a woman in her forties in good health.

The V and J genes are TRBV15 and TRBJ2-5, with D possibly matching TRBD1 (5 bases). This CDR3 spans 13 amino acids. Germline V gene lookup returns CDR1 LNHNV and CDR2 YYDKDF (reference sequence). The V end lost 3 bases, the J end lost 10 bases, and 15 bases lay between the germline ends. The chain's CDR3 is CATSRDGRAFQYF. In DNA, the CDR3 is TGTGCCACCAGCAGGGACGGCAGGGCCTTCCAGTACTTC.

This sequence joins TRBV29-1 and TRBJ2-1; the D call may be TRBD1 or TRBD2 (6 bases each). The CDR3 contains 14 residues. Germline V lookup: CDR1 SQVTM, CDR2 ANQGSEA. Trimming pared 7 bases from V and 8 bases from J, leaving 21 bases between. The CDR3 DNA reads TGCAGCGCCCGAGTGGGGGGCGCGAGCGATGAGCAGTTCTTC. Its translation: CSARVGGASDEQFF.

The J gene is TRBJ2-7, the V gene TRBV5-1; the D call may be TRBD1 or TRBD2 (6 bases each). Trimming removed 4 bases at V and 12 bases at J, with 20 bases between. Germline V gene data show CDR1 as SGHRS and CDR2 as YFSETQ. This CDR3 comprises 13 residues. The CDR3 loop is CASSAEGGALGYF. The DNA of the CDR3 is TGCGCCAGCAGCGCGGAGGGGGGCGCGTTGGGGTACTTC.

The table lists this clonotype with many counts. CDR3 in DNA: TGTGCCAGCAGCCCCCCTCCGTCAGACGGTGAATGGTACGAGCAGTACTTC. Its translation is CASSPPPSDGEWYEQYF. The chain uses TRBV7-9 and TRBJ2-7; D is undetermined. Trimming shortened V by 5 bases and J by 4 bases, and 24 bases separated the two germline ends. This CDR3 comprises 17 residues. Germline CDR1 is SEHNR and CDR2 is FQNEAQ (reference sequence).

This clonotype was recorded a few times. V and J are TRBV3-1 and TRBJ1-2; 7 nucleotides align to TRBD1. The J segment lost 7 bases and the V segment lost 1 base, leaving 3 bases of the junction unmatched. Looked up from germline, CDR1 is LGHDT and CDR2 is YNNKEL (reference sequence). The length of the CDR3 is 13 residues. In nucleotides, the CDR3 is TGTGCCAGCAGCCAAGGAGGGGGCATTGGCTACACCTTC. Translating it yields CASSQGGGIGYTF.

This clonotype was observed a single time. The V gene is TRBV6-1, the J gene TRBJ2-2, with D perhaps TRBD1 (7 bases). The V end was cut by 7 bases, the J end by 5 bases, with 17 bases between. The CDR3 is 15 amino acids. CDR1 MNHNS and CDR2 SASEGT come from the germline V gene. This chain's CDR3 is CASMGRGDRTGELFF. CDR3 DNA sequence: TGTGCCAGCATGGGCAGGGGGGATAGGACCGGGGAGCTGTTTTTT.

This clonotype was counted only a few times. J is TRBJ2-3 and V is TRBV4-3; D is possibly TRBD1 or TRBD2 (7 bases each). The CDR3 is made up of 15 amino acids. V lost 4 bases and J 4 bases, leaving 15 bases between the germline ends. Looked up from germline, CDR1 is LGHNA and CDR2 is YSLEER. The CDR3, as DNA: TGCGCCAGCAGCCCGCCAGGGGGGGCCGCAGATACGCAGTATTTT. Amino acids: CASSPPGGAADTQYF.

About this clonotype: Being one base from a much bigger clone, this may be a read error. The chain joins TRBV29-1 to TRBJ2-3, with TRBD2 as a possible D gene (5 bases). Germline assignment: CDR1 SQVTM and CDR2 ANQGSEA. CDR3 length equals 14 residues. The CDR3 loop reads CSVASVSSTDAQYF. CDR3 nucleotide sequence: TGCAGCGTTGCTTCTGTATCTAGCACAGATGCGCAGTATTTT.

This sequence joins TRBV7-3 and TRBJ2-3; D is perhaps TRBD1 (6 bases). V was trimmed by 2 bases and J by 5 bases, leaving 11 bases between them. Germline CDR1 reads SGHTA; CDR2 reads FQGTGA. The CDR3 has 14 amino acids. CDR3 sequence reads: CASSLLGAGDTQYF. DNA for the CDR3: TGTGCCAGCAGCTTACTGGGGGCGGGAGATACGCAGTATTTT.

The chain links TRBV11-2 to TRBJ2-2; possibly TRBD1 for D (5 bases). From germline, CDR1 is SGHAT and CDR2 FQNNGV. There are 15 residues in the CDR3. With 0 bases removed from V and 6 bases from J, the gap between germline ends came to 11 bases. In DNA form, the CDR3 reads TGTGCCAGCAGCTTAGAGGGCAGGGTGGCCGGGGAGCTGTTTTTT. It yields the protein CASSLEGRVAGELFF.

DNA of the CDR3: TGTGCCAGCAGCTTAGCTAGCGGGGGGGCAGCGAATGAGCAGTTCTTC. Translating it yields CASSLASGGAANEQFF. The rearrangement joins TRBV7-2 to TRBJ2-1; TRBD2 matches at 11 bases. This CDR3 comprises 16 residues. The junction had 5 bases not matched to a gene; V was cut back by 0 bases and J by 7 bases. From germline, CDR1 is SGHTA and CDR2 FQGNSA.

This clonotype appeared a few times. One end of the junction is discordant with germline, which a read error may explain. This chain connects TRBV7-8 to TRBJ1-2, with D unresolved. The CDR3 totals 14 residues. The germline V gene has CDR1 SGHVS and CDR2 FQNEAQ. The CDR3 is CASSPQSANYGYTF. The CDR3 nucleotides read TGTGCCAGCAGCCCCCAATCCGCAAACTACGGCTACACCTTC.

This clonotype showed up just a few times. The rearrangement uses TRBV29-1 and TRBJ2-4; tentative D call: TRBD1 (6 bases). Trimming removed 7 bases at V and 13 bases at J, with 20 bases between. The CDR3 runs 12 residues. Germline V gene lookup returns CDR1 SQVTM and CDR2 ANQGSEA. The chain's CDR3 is CSGRGVVSEQYF. For the CDR3, the DNA is TGCAGCGGCAGGGGAGTCGTAAGTGAGCAGTACTTC. The variable domain in full, completed from reference TRBV29-1 and TRBJ2-4, reads SAVISQKPSRDICQRGTSLTIQCQVDSQVTMMFWYRQQPGQSLTLIATANQGSEATYESGFVIDKFPISRPNLTFSTLTVSNMSPEDSSIYLCSGRGVVSEQYFGAGTRLSVL.

Comments on this clonotype: A junction end diverges from the germline sequence, so it may reflect a read error. The genes are TRBV4-3 and TRBJ2-7; the D is unclear. Germline CDR1 reads LGHNA; CDR2 reads YSLEER. The CDR3 runs 18 residues. This CDR3 is CAGSQDRVVDGWSYEQYF. The CDR3 nucleotides read TGCGCCGGCAGCCAAGATAGGGTTGTCGACGGTTGGTCCTACGAGCAGTACTTC.

This clonotype has ten or more counts. This sequence joins TRBV20-1 and TRBJ2-1, with 10 bases that match TRBD2. V lost 6 bases to trimming and J lost 10 bases; unmatched junction nucleotides: 12. Germline V gives CDR1 DFQATT, CDR2 SNEGSKA (reference sequence). CDR3 length: 14 residues. The CDR3 DNA sequence: TGCAGTGCCACACGAGGACTAGCGGTGGAGGAGCAGTTCTTC. Translating gives CSATRGLAVEEQFF.

The rearrangement uses TRBV5-4 and TRBJ2-4; 10 nucleotides align to TRBD1. TRBJ2-7 matches the DNA end more closely, so the J call is doubtful. Germline V gene lookup returns CDR1 SGHNT and CDR2 YYREEE (reference sequence). The CDR3 length is 14 residues. CDR3 coding DNA: TGTGCCAGCAGCTCGAGACAGGGGGCCCTCGAGCAGTACTTC. It specifies CASSSRQGALEQYF.